This T cell receptor beta chain stems from a study of cytomegalovirus exposure and HLA in healthy donors. In the PCR, 60 Vbeta and 13 Jbeta primers were used. Produced via immunoSEQ multiplex PCR; TCRdb's table is partial and in-frame only. Here the sample spans hundreds of thousands of clones, 77% being singletons. Material for sequencing was PBMCs. The sequence was obtained from a woman aged 55-70 years in good health and CMV-seropositive.

CDR3 residues: CASSYRTGVNEKLFF. In DNA, the CDR3 is TGTGCCAGCAGCTATCGGACAGGGGTTAATGAAAAACTGTTTTTT. The V call is TRBV7-2, the J call TRBJ1-4; 9 nucleotides line up with TRBD1. Germline CDR1 SGHTA, CDR2 FQGNSA. There are 15 residues in the CDR3. V gave up 4 bases and J gave up 4 bases; unmatched junction bases: 4.